This T cell receptor (beta chain) emerged from a study of shared clonotypes between healthy human individuals. For the study at large: Every donor yielded three CD4 naive, three CD4 memory, two CD8 naive and one CD8 memory plate.

With V trimmed by 3 bases and J by 4 bases, 6 bases remained unmatched. The CDR3 contains 16 residues. Germline V gene lookup returns CDR1 MDHEN and CDR2 SYDVKM. The naive CD8 fraction comprised CD45RO-negative cells positively selected for CCR7 and excluded terminally differentiated effector memory CD45RA+ cells. Several immunoSEQ 96-well plates shared each subset's DNA, each plate a replicate. Repertoires were generated with immunoSEQ multiplex PCR, while TCRdb's copy carries only in-frame clones and drops some. The sample carries more than 2 million clones, approximately 94% recorded once. This chain links TRBV28 with TRBJ2-2, with 9 bases that match TRBD1. The sequenced sample consisted of naive CD8+ T cells sorted from blood. The clonotype was recovered from a man in his late teens or twenties in good health. Here the CDR3 DNA reads TGTGCCAGCAGTTTTTGGACAGGGGACTTCACCGGGGAGCTGTTTTTT. It encodes CASSFWTGDFTGELFF.